This TCR beta chain was captured in a study of blood T cell repertoires in COVID-19. About the research overall: Acute-phase and convalescent COVID-19 samples originated in the United States, Italy and Spain. PBMCs, B-cell-depleted T cells, or T cells were the source of the cDNA or gDNA that made up the material.

CDR1 and CDR2 (germline): PRHDT, FYEKMQ (reference sequence). This CDR3 comprises 15 residues. After removal of 5 bases from V and 5 bases from J, the junction contained 5 bases not matched to a gene. This clone was seen once. In the authors' methods: Reference gene primer amplification gave nucleated cell count estimates. The protocol was immunoSEQ multiplex PCR, while the TCRdb copy is restricted to in-frame clones and leaves out a portion. From that table come the V and J calls and clone size; the DNA was used to work out D and trimming. This table has approximately 61,000 clones, approximately 86% appearing once.

The V call is TRBV13, the J call TRBJ2-5; 13 bases map to TRBD2. This clonotype originated in a human donor in a cohort sampled during active COVID-19. Sequencing was performed on peripheral blood. The CDR3 here is CASSTWTSGGETQYF. The CDR3 region has the DNA TGTGCCAGCAGCACCTGGACTAGCGGGGGCGAGACCCAGTACTTC.